Listed here are 21 T cell receptor beta chains from one sample, sequenced in a study of graft-versus-host responses after intestinal transplantation (dated by TCRdb to about 2021). According to the study, the label for this sample's time point signals: cells obtained before transplantation from donor or recipient. Which antigens these TCRs recognize remains unknown. The library came from the immunoSEQ multiplex PCR assay. In TCRdb, the immuneACCESS table is reduced to in-frame sequences with V and J assigned. These tables do not hold every clone; where another copy was compared, an unresolved V gene accounts for under half, and the others remain unexplained. This sample gives about 81,000 clones in total; around 93% of them show up just once. The ten largest make up approximately 0.32% of the sample. Material: unstimulated CD4+ T cells sorted from spleen or lymph node cells, obtained before transplant. The receptors derive from a human donor who was the organ donor for an intestinal transplant.

This chain links TRBV20-1 with TRBJ1-2; possible D gene TRBD1, 6 bases. This CDR3 contains 11 residues. The V and J ends lost 6 bases and 8 bases respectively, with 13 bases between them. Germline V gene data show CDR1 as DFQATT and CDR2 as SNEGSKA (reference sequence). The chain's CDR3 is CSALGGDGYTF. DNA of the CDR3: TGCAGTGCCCTAGGGGGGGACGGCTACACCTTC.

V gene TRBV2 combines with J gene TRBJ2-5; 13 nucleotides match TRBD2. V lost 6 bases, J lost 5 bases, and 6 bases stayed unmatched. The CDR3 totals 15 residues. CDR1 and CDR2 from the germline V gene are SNHLY and FYNNEI. CDR3 coding DNA: TGTGCCAGCAGCCTGACTAGCGGGGGGTCGGAGACCCAGTACTTC. Translated, it gives CASSLTSGGSETQYF.

V usage is TRBV6-1 and J usage is TRBJ1-4, with D possibly matching TRBD1 (5 bases). Germline lookup yields CDR1 MNHNS and CDR2 SASEGT. This CDR3 has 16 amino acids. Trimming cost V 0 bases and J 8 bases, with 16 bases left between them. In nucleotides, the CDR3 is TGTGCCAGCAGTGAAGCCCCTACCGGGGGAGGGGAAAAACTGTTTTTT. Its translation is CASSEAPTGGGEKLFF.

The CDR3 sequence: CASSIDLHYSSYNEQFF. The CDR3 DNA is TGTGCCAGTAGTATAGATCTTCACTATTCCTCCTACAATGAGCAGTTCTTC. The chain links TRBV19 to TRBJ2-1; no definite D call. From germline, CDR1 is LNHDA and CDR2 SQIVND (reference sequence). The CDR3 consists of 17 residues. V was cut by 0 bases and J by 0 bases, with 12 bases left in between.

The genes are TRBV18 and TRBJ2-7, with D tentatively TRBD1 (5 bases). The ends were cut back, 1 base at V and 0 bases at J, with 19 bases in the middle. Germline CDR1 and CDR2: KGHSH and LQKENI. This CDR3 comprises 18 residues. The CDR3 DNA reads as TGTGCCAGCTCACCACATGAGGCAGGGCAGACGAGCTCCTACGAGCAGTACTTC. This codes for CASSPHEAGQTSSYEQYF.

This clone has just one count. The chain carries TRBV30 and TRBJ1-1, with D uncertain. The V gene's germline CDR1 is GTSNPN and CDR2 SVGIG (reference sequence). V gave up 5 bases and J gave up 4 bases, with 17 bases separating them. The CDR3 is made up of 14 amino acids. CDR3 sequence: CAWLPLGSFTEAFF. CDR3 DNA sequence: TGTGCCTGGCTTCCTCTGGGGAGCTTCACTGAAGCTTTCTTT.

This clone was picked up a small number of times. V usage is TRBV30 and J usage is TRBJ1-2, with D uncertain. Trimming stripped 2 bases from V and 2 bases from J, with 9 bases between. The CDR3 covers 13 residues. Per the germline V gene, CDR1 is GTSNPN and CDR2 is SVGIG (reference sequence). CDR3 DNA: TGTGCCTGGAGTCTAGGCGGGAACTATGGCTACACCTTC. Residues: CAWSLGGNYGYTF.

The CDR3 reads CASSLVWGPDYEQYF. In DNA, the CDR3 is TGTGCCAGCAGCTTAGTATGGGGCCCCGACTACGAGCAGTACTTC. V is TRBV7-6 and J is TRBJ2-7; perhaps TRBD1 as D (5 bases). Trimming took off 1 base at V and 3 bases at J, with 13 bases between the two ends. CDR3 length equals 15 residues. Germline values: CDR1 SGHVS, CDR2 FNYEAQ.

Only a few counts were recorded for this clone. The gene calls are TRBV6-1 and TRBJ2-1; TRBD2 matches 9 bases. The CDR3 has 15 amino acids. Trimming at V came to 10 bases and at J to 2 bases, leaving 9 bases not matched to a gene. CDR1 and CDR2 from the germline V gene are MNHNS and SASEGT. The CDR3 reads CATTELAGTYNEQFF. In nucleotides, the CDR3 is TGTGCCACGACGGAGCTAGCGGGAACCTACAATGAGCAGTTCTTC.

The J gene is TRBJ1-2, the V gene TRBV19; 7 bases agree with TRBD1. Germline assignment: CDR1 LNHDA and CDR2 SQIVND (reference sequence). The CDR3 has 16 residues. V shed 2 bases, J shed 0 bases, and the junction held 6 bases outside the gene matches. CDR3 region: CASSILGDSPNYGYTF. CDR3 bases: TGTGCCAGTAGTATACTCGGGGACAGCCCTAACTATGGCTACACCTTC.

The table lists this clone with a count of one. V gene TRBV27 combines with J gene TRBJ2-1; D remains ambiguous. The CDR3 length is 12 residues. CDR1 MNHEY and CDR2 SMNVEV come from the germline V gene (reference sequence). Trimming pared 6 bases from V and 3 bases from J, leaving 6 bases between. CDR3 region: CASSQDYNEQFF. Here the CDR3 DNA reads TGTGCCAGCAGCCAGGACTACAATGAGCAGTTCTTC.

CDR3 DNA: TGTGCCAGCAGCTTAAGGGCTAGCCTGGAGACCCAGTACTTC. It is translated as CASSLRASLETQYF. The chain couples TRBV7-6 to TRBJ2-5, with D possibly being TRBD2 (5 bases). Germline values: CDR1 SGHVS, CDR2 FNYEAQ. Trimming stripped 2 bases from V and 5 bases from J, with 12 bases between. The CDR3 consists of 14 residues.

The gene calls are TRBV25-1 and TRBJ2-1; no reliable D call. Trimming stripped 7 bases from V and 6 bases from J, with 7 bases between. Germline values: CDR1 MGHDK, CDR2 SYGVNS. The CDR3 is 11 amino acids. The CDR3, as DNA: TGTGCCAGCACCCTCCTCAATGAGCAGTTCTTC. Encoded protein: CASTLLNEQFF.

This sequence joins TRBV7-2 and TRBJ2-7; 10 bases map to TRBD1. Germline CDR1 SGHTA, CDR2 FQGNSA. V gave up 5 bases and J gave up 4 bases; unmatched junction bases: 5. The CDR3 loop spans 14 amino acids. CDR3 sequence: CASSMDRGWYEQYF. The CDR3 nucleotides are TGTGCCAGCAGCATGGACAGGGGGTGGTACGAGCAGTACTTC.

This chain uses TRBV30 with TRBJ2-5, with 10 positions matching TRBD1. The CDR3 length is 14 residues. V shed 2 bases and J 7 bases; nucleotides not matched to a gene: 7. Germline V gene lookup returns CDR1 GTSNPN and CDR2 SVGIG (reference sequence). The CDR3 DNA follows: TGTGCCTGGAGTCACGGACAGGGGGGGGTGACCCAGTACTTC. This codes for CAWSHGQGGVTQYF.

V gene TRBV7-3 combines with J gene TRBJ2-2; D gene ambiguous. The V and J ends lost 4 bases and 3 bases respectively, with 3 bases between them. This CDR3 has 12 residues. Germline CDR1 and CDR2: SGHTA and FQGTGA. The CDR3 reads CASSSYTGELFF. Written as DNA, the CDR3 is TGTGCCAGCAGCTCTTACACCGGGGAGCTGTTTTTT.

This chain joins TRBV19 and TRBJ1-2, with TRBD1 as a possible D gene (6 bases). This CDR3 has 15 amino acids. CDR1 and CDR2 from the germline V gene are LNHDA and SQIVND (reference sequence). V was shortened by 4 bases and J by 5 bases, with 17 bases between the two germline ends. The CDR3 DNA sequence: TGTGCCAGTAGTACTTCGACACAAAGGGGGTATGGCTACACCTTC. Translation: CASSTSTQRGYGYTF.

This clone was counted a few times. This chain links TRBV10-2 with TRBJ1-2, with D unresolved. Looked up from germline, CDR1 is WSHSY and CDR2 is SAAADI. The CDR3 is 13 amino acids. Trimming removed 3 bases from V and 6 bases from J, with 11 bases in between. The CDR3 nucleotides are TGCGCCAGCAGTGACAGGAGGGATCATGGCTACACCTTC. Translated: CASSDRRDHGYTF.

The J gene is TRBJ1-6, the V gene TRBV4-1; D is unresolved. Germline CDR1 is MGHRA and CDR2 is YSYEKL. This CDR3 has 18 residues. With 1 base removed from V and 1 base from J, the gap between germline ends came to 14 bases. CDR3 region: CASSQGLQFTSYNSPLHF. CDR3 coding DNA: TGCGCCAGCAGCCAAGGGTTACAGTTTACTTCCTATAATTCACCCCTCCACTTT.

The V call is TRBV5-1, the J call TRBJ2-7, with 8 nucleotides matching TRBD2. CDR1 is SGHRS, CDR2 YFSETQ, per germline. J gave up 2 bases and V 0 bases, and 4 bases lay outside the gene matches. The CDR3 length is 15 residues. The CDR3 DNA follows: TGCGCCAGCAGCTTGGCCGGGGGGGGAACCTACGAGCAGTACTTC. This codes for CASSLAGGGTYEQYF.

The gene calls are TRBV12-5 and TRBJ1-6; 8 bases are shared with TRBD1. CDR3 length: 15 amino acids. V gave up 4 bases and J gave up 7 bases; unmatched junction bases: 6. Germline V gene lookup returns CDR1 LGHNT and CDR2 FRNRAP. The CDR3 DNA reads as TGTGCTAGTGGTTCCGGACAGGGTTACAATTCACCCCTCCACTTT. It specifies CASGSGQGYNSPLHF.